This T cell receptor beta chain originates from a study of blood T cells in healthy people across ages. The second PCR ran roughly 6 to 12 cycles with a sample-barcoded 5' primer and J-beta primers. TCRdb re-analysed the 5' RACE reads in MiXCR, keeping a single row per CDR3 protein. The sample carries 750,000 to 850,000 distinct CDR3 sequences, 20% to 30% recorded once. Study findings and constraints: TCR beta diversity tracked closely with naive T cell percentage.

Total RNA, at least 6 micrograms per sample, came from PBMCs. About this clonotype: The antigen remains unidentified.

This same sample was also taken into another study, of T cells of mothers and their children.

The sequence was collected from a boy younger than 18 in good health. The material sequenced was blood.

CDR3 loop: CSVGVTGTSYEQYF. Written as DNA, the CDR3 is TGCAGCGTGGGGGTGACAGGGACTTCCTACGAGCAGTACTTC. The chain uses TRBV29-1 and TRBJ2-7; D possibly corresponds to TRBD1 (7 bases). Germline V gene lookup returns CDR1 SQVTM and CDR2 ANQGSEA. Deletions cut 6 bases from V and 1 base from J, with 16 bases between. The CDR3 consists of 14 residues.